This T cell receptor beta chain was recorded in a study of shared clonotypes between healthy human individuals. CDR3 length: 15 amino acids. Germline lookup yields CDR1 LGHNA and CDR2 YSLEER. With V trimmed by 4 bases and J by 3 bases, 5 bases remained unmatched. CD45RO-negative cells were positively selected for CCR7, leaving out terminally differentiated effector memory CD45RA+ cells. Findings of the study overall: Unshared clonotypes carried lower generation probabilities than those common to all four donors.

Investigators spread the genomic DNA of each subset evenly over several immunoSEQ plates. Clones were read by immunoSEQ multiplex PCR, and TCRdb kept only the in-frame ones, dropping some. In the table there are millions of clones, around 96% of which are singletons. Concerning this clone itself: Its antigen is unidentified.

The receptor comes from a man aged 18 to 29 in good health. The chain employs TRBV4-3 and TRBJ1-1; 10 bases line up with TRBD1. Sequenced input: naive CD8+ T cells sorted from blood. The CDR3 reads CASSLIGQGDTEAFF. CDR3 sequence (DNA): TGCGCCAGCAGCCTAATCGGACAGGGGGACACTGAAGCTTTCTTT.